The T cell receptor (beta chain) under discussion was sequenced for a study of CD8 T cells in ankylosing spondylitis. This CDR3 has 15 residues. Trimming took 2 bases from V and 5 from J, leaving 15 bases between them. Germline CDR1 and CDR2: SGHTA and FQGTGA. Libraries of TCR beta came from quantitative 5'-RACE with molecular barcodes. TCRdb re-called the 5' RACE reads with MiXCR, one entry per CDR3 protein. The sample shows about 350,000 distinct CDR3 sequences, roughly 22% of them seen only once. This clonotype was counted a few times. This clonotype was sampled from a male donor with ankylosing spondylitis or in good health (not recorded which). V usage is TRBV7-3 and J usage is TRBJ1-1; D perhaps matches TRBD1 (5 bases). The sequenced sample was blood, either unsorted or a sorted T cell fraction (not recorded which). Here the CDR3 reads CASSLEAAWGTEAFF. Here the CDR3 DNA reads TGTGCCAGCAGCTTAGAGGCAGCTTGGGGGACTGAAGCTTTCTTT. Full variable domain (outside the CDR3, taken from reference TRBV7-3 and TRBJ1-1): GAGVSQTPSNKVTEKGKYVELRCDPISGHTALYWYRQSLGQGPEFLIYFQGTGAADDSGLPNDRFFAVRPEGSVSTLKIQRTERGDSAVYLCASSLEAAWGTEAFFGQGTRLTVV.